The 20 T cell receptor beta chains listed next were all sequenced from one sample in a study of blood T cell repertoires in COVID-19. Profiled with immunoSEQ multiplex PCR; TCRdb holds only in-frame clones, not every one. The repertoire has about 480,000 clones, more than 75% of them found once; the top ten carry 1.8%. Sample: PBMCs or T cells enriched from blood (not recorded which). These receptors all come from a woman aged 40 to 50 who had recovered from COVID-19.

The rearrangement links TRBV11-2 to TRBJ1-3; 8 bases are shared with TRBD1. In germline, CDR1 is SGHAT, CDR2 FQNNGV. The CDR3 length is 15 residues. With 7 bases clipped from V and 4 bases from J, the junction kept 9 bases outside the gene matches. The chain's CDR3 is CASTRQGMSGNTIYF. The DNA of the CDR3 is TGTGCCAGCACCAGACAGGGGATGTCCGGAAACACCATATATTTT.

This clone has only a few counts. The V gene is TRBV7-2, the J gene TRBJ1-4; TRBD1 matches 7 bases. CDR1 SGHTA and CDR2 FQGNSA come from the germline V gene. This CDR3 comprises 16 residues. Unmatched junction bases numbered 8, after V lost 5 bases and J lost 2 bases. In DNA form, the CDR3 reads TGTGCCAGCAGCCTAGACAGGGTCAGGACTAATGAAAAACTGTTTTTT. This sequence encodes CASSLDRVRTNEKLFF.

The chain combines TRBV12-5 with TRBJ1-3; D is uncertain. From germline, CDR1 is LGHNT and CDR2 FRNRAP. V lost 7 bases to trimming and J lost 0 bases, with 10 bases between them. This CDR3 contains 14 residues. In DNA, the CDR3 is TGTGCTAGTGCCTCGGGGATCTCTGGAAACACCATATATTTT. Translated, it gives CASASGISGNTIYF.

The V and J genes are TRBV30 and TRBJ1-1; D gene ambiguous. V was shortened by 0 bases and J by 8 bases, with 10 bases between the two germline ends. The V gene's germline CDR1 is GTSNPN and CDR2 SVGIG (reference sequence). The CDR3 covers 12 residues. In DNA, the CDR3 is TGTGCCTGGAGTGTCCCCCCCCGGGAAGCTTTCTTT. This sequence encodes CAWSVPPREAFF.

The gene calls are TRBV5-1 and TRBJ2-1; TRBD2 agrees at 8 bases. Germline CDR1 and CDR2: SGHRS and YFSETQ. CDR3 length: 14 residues. V was clipped by 2 bases and J by 7 bases; unmatched bases: 5. CDR3 sequence: CASSFGGRNNEQFF. In DNA, the CDR3 is TGCGCCAGCAGCTTCGGCGGGAGGAATAATGAGCAGTTCTTC.

To note about this clone: The same CDR3 is also encoded by other DNA sequences in this sample. This sequence joins TRBV3-1 (or the pseudogene TRBV3-2) and TRBJ1-2; 10 bases are shared with TRBD1. Germline values: CDR1 LGHDT, CDR2 YNNKEL (reference sequence). With V trimmed by 1 base and J by 8 bases, 1 base remained unmatched. This CDR3 contains 13 residues. CDR3 residues: CASSQGDRGGYTF. For the CDR3, the DNA is TGTGCCAGCAGCCAAGGGGACAGGGGCGGCTACACCTTC.

The J gene is TRBJ1-5, the V gene TRBV19; 12 bases are shared with TRBD1. Germline values: CDR1 LNHDA, CDR2 SQIVND (reference sequence). The CDR3 consists of 18 residues. V dropped 5 bases and J dropped 1; count of bases not matched to a gene: 9. Here the CDR3 reads CASSAPGTGGSSNQPQHF. Here the CDR3 DNA reads TGTGCCAGTAGTGCCCCCGGGACAGGGGGCTCGAGCAATCAGCCCCAGCATTTT.

This chain joins TRBV5-6 and TRBJ1-5; D call uncertain. CDR3 length: 13 residues. Trimming took 2 bases from V and 7 from J, leaving 10 bases between them. Germline assignment: CDR1 SGHDT and CDR2 YYEEEE. The CDR3 DNA sequence: TGTGCCAGCAGCTTTGGAGGGAACCAGCCCCAGCATTTT. It codes for CASSFGGNQPQHF. Full variable domain (outside the CDR3, taken from reference TRBV5-6 and TRBJ1-5): DAGVTQSPTHLIKTRGQQVTLRCSPKSGHDTVSWYQQALGQGPQFIFQYYEEEERQRGNFPDRFSGHQFPNYSSELNVNALLLGDSALYLCASSFGGNQPQHFGDGTRLSIL.

V is TRBV12-3 or TRBV12-4 and J is TRBJ1-2; no clear D gene. The V end was cut by 5 bases, the J end by 13 bases, with 11 bases between. CDR3 size: 10 residues. The CDR3 loop reads CASSALRSTF. For the CDR3, the DNA is TGTGCCAGCAGTGCCCTTCGTAGCACCTTC.

The gene calls are TRBV21-1 and TRBJ2-7; the table's D call, TRBD1, was not checked against the DNA. TRBV21-1 is labeled a pseudogene. CDR3 size: 19 residues. The CDR3 bases are TGTGCCAGCAGCAACTTGGACAGGGGGCGAGAAAGGGCCTCCTACGAGCAGTACTTC. Residues: CASSNLDRGRERASYEQYF.

The genes are TRBV28 and TRBJ1-4, with 7 bases matching TRBD1. This CDR3 spans 18 amino acids. CDR1 MDHEN and CDR2 SYDVKM come from the germline V gene. V gave up 2 bases and J gave up 3 bases; unmatched junction bases: 12. CDR3 sequence: CASSLMSGKGQPNEKLFF. For the CDR3, the DNA is TGTGCCAGCAGTTTAATGTCTGGTAAGGGACAGCCTAATGAAAAACTGTTTTTT.

CDR3 nucleotides: TGTGCCATCAGTGTAAATAGCAATCAGCCCCAGCATTTT. Translation gives CAISVNSNQPQHF. J is TRBJ1-5 and V is TRBV10-3; D call uncertain. The CDR3 runs to 13 residues. Germline lookup yields CDR1 ENHRY and CDR2 SYGVKD. Trimming took off 4 bases at V and 0 bases at J, with 4 bases between the two ends.

A note on this clone: Other nucleotide sequences from this sample produce the same CDR3. V usage is TRBV5-8 and J usage is TRBJ1-1; tentatively, D is TRBD1 (5 bases). This CDR3 contains 15 residues. V lost 2 bases and J lost 1, with 12 bases in between. Germline CDR1 SGHTS, CDR2 YDEGEE. CDR3 coding DNA: TGTGCCAGCAGCTTAACAGGCGGAAGGAACACTGAAGCTTTCTTT. It yields the protein CASSLTGGRNTEAFF.

Notes on this clone: Other DNA sequences in the sample encode the same CDR3. The rearrangement links TRBV6-1 to TRBJ2-7; D gene unclear. Germline loops: CDR1 MNHNS, CDR2 SASEGT. Trimming pared 1 base from V and 3 bases from J, leaving 7 bases between. This CDR3 contains 13 residues. In DNA, the CDR3 is TGTGCCAGCAGTGAAGGACACCGCTACGAGCAGTACTTC. Encoded protein: CASSEGHRYEQYF.

V gene TRBV6-4 combines with J gene TRBJ2-3, with 10 bases aligning to TRBD2. The CDR3 spans 15 residues. Germline V gives CDR1 MRHNA, CDR2 SNTAGT. Trimming cost V 3 bases and J 3 bases; bases outside gene matches: 3. CDR3 sequence reads: CASSEGTSDTDTQYF. In DNA form, the CDR3 reads TGTGCCAGCAGTGAGGGGACTAGCGATACAGATACGCAGTATTTT.

The chain combines TRBV4-3 with TRBJ1-2; no clear D gene. Trimming stripped 0 bases from V and 4 bases from J, with 15 bases between. CDR3 length: 16 amino acids. Germline V gives CDR1 LGHNA, CDR2 YSLEER. In nucleotides, the CDR3 is TGCGCCAGCAGCCAAGAATCCCAAGTCGGTCCCTATGGCTACACCTTC. Its translation is CASSQESQVGPYGYTF.

The genes are TRBV19 and TRBJ1-1; 7 nucleotides agree with TRBD1. The V gene end was trimmed by 5 bases and the J gene end by 11 bases; junction bases not matched to a gene: 5. The CDR3 has 11 residues. CDR1 LNHDA and CDR2 SQIVND come from the germline V gene (reference sequence). This CDR3 is CASSSQGGAFF. The CDR3 DNA sequence: TGTGCCAGTAGTTCTCAGGGGGGTGCTTTCTTT.

This clone is a singleton in its sample. The chain has TRBV24-1 and TRBJ2-1; 9 bases match TRBD2. Per the germline V gene, CDR1 is KGHDR and CDR2 is SFDVKD. V lost 10 bases to trimming and J lost 0 bases; unmatched junction nucleotides: 12. This CDR3 is 17 amino acids long. The CDR3 is CATSVSGGRASYNEQFF. CDR3 coding DNA: TGTGCCACTAGCGTTTCGGGCGGGAGGGCCTCCTACAATGAGCAGTTCTTC.

The rearrangement joins TRBV14 to TRBJ1-1, with D maybe TRBD1 (6 bases). The CDR3 totals 16 residues. V lost 4 bases, J lost 0 bases, and 15 bases lay in between. Germline V gives CDR1 SGHDN, CDR2 FVKESK. CDR3 nucleotides: TGTGCCAGCAGCCCCGGGACATTGGGGATGAACACTGAAGCTTTCTTT. It translates to CASSPGTLGMNTEAFF.

The V and J genes are TRBV27 and TRBJ2-1; 9 bases match TRBD1. CDR1 and CDR2 (germline): MNHEY, SMNVEV (reference sequence). The CDR3 extends over 15 amino acids. With V trimmed by 6 bases and J by 4 bases, 7 bases remained unmatched. The CDR3 here is CASRPGTGFYNEQFF. CDR3 nucleotide sequence: TGTGCCAGCAGGCCCGGGACAGGGTTTTACAATGAGCAGTTCTTC.